This T cell receptor beta chain was observed in a study of T cell changes during pregnancy in multiple sclerosis. Here immunoSEQ multiplex PCR was the method, and the copy in TCRdb shows in-frame clones only, minus some. The repertoire includes tens of thousands of clones, 85% to 95% of them detected once, and around 2% sits in the top ten. There are 15 residues in the CDR3. Looked up from germline, CDR1 is KGHSH and CDR2 is LQKENI. Deletions cut 2 bases from V and 0 bases from J, with 8 bases between. The source material was peripheral blood, sampled in the third trimester of pregnancy. The sequence came from a female donor in good health, enrolled as a control in a pregnancy study. The chain recombines TRBV18 with TRBJ1-3; D possibly corresponds to TRBD1 (5 bases). The CDR3 is CASSPEGASGNTIYF. Here the CDR3 DNA reads TGTGCCAGCTCACCAGAAGGGGCCTCTGGAAACACCATATATTTT.